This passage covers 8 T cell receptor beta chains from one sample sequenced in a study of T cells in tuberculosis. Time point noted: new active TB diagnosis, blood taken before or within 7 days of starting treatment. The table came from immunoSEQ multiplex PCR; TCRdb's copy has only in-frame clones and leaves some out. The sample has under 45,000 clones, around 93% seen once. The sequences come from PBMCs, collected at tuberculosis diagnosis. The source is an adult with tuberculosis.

The CDR3 region is CASNPGQQHTNQPQHF. For the CDR3, the DNA is TGTGCCAGCAACCCGGGACAGCAACATACCAATCAGCCCCAGCATTTT. The gene calls are TRBV28 and TRBJ1-5, with 7 bases matching TRBD1. Germline loops: CDR1 MDHEN, CDR2 SYDVKM. The CDR3 loop spans 16 amino acids. V lost 7 bases and J lost 3; bases outside the gene matches: 12.

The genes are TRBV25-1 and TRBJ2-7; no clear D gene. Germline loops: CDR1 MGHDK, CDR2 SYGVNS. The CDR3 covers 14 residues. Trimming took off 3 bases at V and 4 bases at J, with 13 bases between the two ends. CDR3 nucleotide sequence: TGTGCCAGCAGTGATTATGTCCCTCCGTACGAGCAGTACTTC. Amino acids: CASSDYVPPYEQYF.

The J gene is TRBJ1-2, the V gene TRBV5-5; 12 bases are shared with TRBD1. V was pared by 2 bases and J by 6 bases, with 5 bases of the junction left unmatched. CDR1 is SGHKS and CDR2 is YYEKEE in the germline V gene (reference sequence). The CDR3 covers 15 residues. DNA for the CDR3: TGTGCCAGCAGCTTTGGGGACAGGGGGCTTGATGGCTACACCTTC. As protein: CASSFGDRGLDGYTF.

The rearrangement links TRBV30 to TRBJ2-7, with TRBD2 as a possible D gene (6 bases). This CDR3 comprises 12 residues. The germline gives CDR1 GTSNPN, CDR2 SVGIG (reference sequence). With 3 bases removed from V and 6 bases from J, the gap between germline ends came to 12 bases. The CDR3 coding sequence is TGTGCCTGGAGCGGGGGAGGAAGCGAGCAGTACGTC. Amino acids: CAWSGGGSEQYV.

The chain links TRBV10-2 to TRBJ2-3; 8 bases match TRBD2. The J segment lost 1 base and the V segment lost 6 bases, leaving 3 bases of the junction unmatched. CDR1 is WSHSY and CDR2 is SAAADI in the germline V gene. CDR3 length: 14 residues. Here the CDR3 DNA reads TGCGCCAGCAGCGGCGGGGGGCGCACAGATACGCAGTATTTT. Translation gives CASSGGGRTDTQYF.

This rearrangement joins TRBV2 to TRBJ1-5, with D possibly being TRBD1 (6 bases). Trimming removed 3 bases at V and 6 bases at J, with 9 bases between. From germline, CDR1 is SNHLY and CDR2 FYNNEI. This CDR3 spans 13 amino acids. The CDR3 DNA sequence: TGTGCCAGCAGTGATAGGGGGTTTCAGCCCCAGCATTTT. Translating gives CASSDRGFQPQHF.

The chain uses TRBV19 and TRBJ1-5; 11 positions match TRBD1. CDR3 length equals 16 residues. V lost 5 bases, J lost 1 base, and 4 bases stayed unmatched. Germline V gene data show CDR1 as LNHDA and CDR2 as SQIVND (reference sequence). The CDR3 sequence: CASSSRDRGSNQPQHF. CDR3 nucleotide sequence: TGTGCCAGTAGTTCGAGGGACAGGGGGAGCAATCAGCCCCAGCATTTT.

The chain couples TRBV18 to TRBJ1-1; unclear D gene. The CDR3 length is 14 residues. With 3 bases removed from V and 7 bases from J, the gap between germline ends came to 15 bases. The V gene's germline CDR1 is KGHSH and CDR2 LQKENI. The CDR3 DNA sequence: TGTGCCAGCTCACCCTCCCCCGCCTCCGGTGAAGCTTTCTTT. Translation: CASSPSPASGEAFF.